Listed here are 3 T cell receptor beta chains from one sample, sequenced in a study of blood T cell repertoires in COVID-19. Repertoires were generated with immunoSEQ multiplex PCR, while TCRdb's copy carries only in-frame clones and drops some. The sample lists about 260,000 clones; over 75% were seen once. Sequencing was done on a sample of peripheral blood. The receptors here all came from a human donor in a cohort sampled during active COVID-19.

This chain joins TRBV9 and TRBJ1-1, with a weak D call TRBD1 (6 bases). Trimming took off 0 bases at V and 0 bases at J, with 9 bases between the two ends. The CDR3 loop spans 15 amino acids. Germline-derived CDR1 and CDR2 are SGDLS and YYNGEE. The CDR3 DNA reads as TGTGCCAGCAGCGTAGGAGGACAGATGAACACTGAAGCTTTCTTT. This codes for CASSVGGQMNTEAFF.

The V call is TRBV27, the J call TRBJ2-7; TRBD2 matches 7 bases. The V and J ends lost 6 bases and 2 bases, in that order; junction bases with no gene match: 10. This CDR3 is built from 15 residues. Germline CDR1 reads MNHEY; CDR2 reads SMNVEV (reference sequence). CDR3 residues: CASSPVGRGPYEQYF. Here the CDR3 DNA reads TGTGCCAGCAGCCCAGTAGGGAGGGGACCCTACGAGCAGTACTTC.

The chain carries TRBV7-8 and TRBJ1-1; D might be TRBD1 (5 bases). Germline CDR1 reads SGHVS; CDR2 reads FQNEAQ. V lost 1 base and J lost 5, with 26 bases in between. This CDR3 contains 19 residues. This chain's CDR3 is CASSLGRAWRGRGMTEAFF. The CDR3 DNA reads as TGTGCCAGCAGCTTAGGTCGGGCGTGGCGGGGCCGGGGTATGACTGAAGCTTTCTTT.